The present T cell receptor beta chain was sequenced within a study of immune evolution from preneoplasia to lung adenocarcinoma. Regarding the study as a whole: Compared with EGFR-mutant or double wild-type lesions, KRAS-mutant nodules were more clonal.

On this clone itself: Its specificity is unknown.

The data were produced by immunoSEQ multiplex PCR, yet TCRdb's version contains in-frame clones alone and is incomplete. The repertoire consists of about 15,000 clones, with approximately 81% occurring once and the leading ten covering more than 4%. Germline assignment: CDR1 MNHEY and CDR2 SVGAGI. The CDR3 spans 16 residues. Trimming cost V 3 bases and J 5 bases, with 19 bases left between them. The receptor was derived from a person aged 65 to 85 with lung adenocarcinoma. What was sequenced was FFPE minimally invasive lung adenocarcinoma tissue. The chain combines TRBV6-5 with TRBJ2-5; perhaps TRBD2 as D (5 bases). In DNA, the CDR3 is TGTGCCAGCAGTTATGGATCCGGGATCCTAGTCGAGACCCAGTACTTC. Protein: CASSYGSGILVETQYF.